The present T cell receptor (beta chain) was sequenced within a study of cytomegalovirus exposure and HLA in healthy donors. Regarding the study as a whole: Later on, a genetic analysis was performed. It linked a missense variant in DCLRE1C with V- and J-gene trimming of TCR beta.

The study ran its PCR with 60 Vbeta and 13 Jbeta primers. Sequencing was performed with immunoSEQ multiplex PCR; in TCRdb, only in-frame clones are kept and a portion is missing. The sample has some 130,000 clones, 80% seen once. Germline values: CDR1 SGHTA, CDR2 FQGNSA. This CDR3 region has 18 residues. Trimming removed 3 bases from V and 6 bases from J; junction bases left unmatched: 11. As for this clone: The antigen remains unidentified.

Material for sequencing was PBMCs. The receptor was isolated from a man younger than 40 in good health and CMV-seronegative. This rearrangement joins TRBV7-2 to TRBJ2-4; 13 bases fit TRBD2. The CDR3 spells CASSLGTSGRARGNIQYF. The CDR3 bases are TGTGCCAGCAGCTTGGGAACTAGCGGGAGGGCCAGGGGAAACATTCAGTACTTC.